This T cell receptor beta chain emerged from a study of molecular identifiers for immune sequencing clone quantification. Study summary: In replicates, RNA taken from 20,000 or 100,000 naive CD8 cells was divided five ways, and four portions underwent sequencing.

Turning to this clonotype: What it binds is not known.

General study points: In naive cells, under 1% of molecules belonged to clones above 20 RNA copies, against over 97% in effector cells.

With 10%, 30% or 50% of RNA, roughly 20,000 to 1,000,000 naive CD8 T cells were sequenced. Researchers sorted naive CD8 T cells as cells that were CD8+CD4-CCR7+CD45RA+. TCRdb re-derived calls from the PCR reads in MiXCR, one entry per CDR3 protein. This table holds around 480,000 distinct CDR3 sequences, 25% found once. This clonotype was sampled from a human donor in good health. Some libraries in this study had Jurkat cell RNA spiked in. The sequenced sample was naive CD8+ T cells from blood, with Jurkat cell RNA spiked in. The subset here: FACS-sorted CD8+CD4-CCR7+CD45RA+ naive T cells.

CDR3 DNA: TGCGCCAGCAGCCAACAGGGACGGTATAATTCACCCCTCCACTTT. Its protein is CASSQQGRYNSPLHF. The chain couples TRBV4-1 to TRBJ1-6; possibly TRBD1 for D (5 bases). The V end lost 2 bases, the J end lost 4 bases, and 9 bases lay between the germline ends. The CDR3 spans 15 residues. The germline V gene encodes CDR1 MGHRA and CDR2 YSYEKL.